This T cell receptor beta chain was identified during a study of blood T cell repertoires in COVID-19. Whole-study context: The analysed material was cDNA or gDNA that came from T cells, B-cell-depleted T cells, or PBMCs.

The CDR3 length is 13 residues. Germline CDR1 is SGHAT and CDR2 is FQNNGV. Trimming took 1 base from V and 7 from J, leaving 7 bases between them. Clones were read by immunoSEQ multiplex PCR, and TCRdb kept only the in-frame ones, dropping some. The repertoire holds 350,000 or so clones, roughly nine tenths seen once, with around 4% in the top ten. The chain uses TRBV11-2 and TRBJ1-4; TRBD1 is a possible D gene (6 bases). Sequencing was performed on peripheral blood. The receptor was derived from a woman aged 60 to 75 with COVID-19, enrolled during active disease. CDR3 nucleotide sequence: TGTGCCAGCAGCTTAGGCAGGGGTGAAAAACTGTTTTTT. Protein sequence: CASSLGRGEKLFF.